Each of the 4 T cell receptor beta chains below was sequenced from the same sample in a study of chronic HIV infection and antiretroviral therapy. TCRdb reprocessed the 5' RACE reads via MiXCR and lists one record per CDR3 protein. The top ten hold under 3.5% of the sample, which has roughly 50,000 distinct CDR3 sequences, about 18% seen once. Sample: peripheral blood. Receptors originate from an adult who had HIV and had not received antiretroviral therapy, or was an uninfected healthy control (not recorded which).

This clonotype was seen more than once but under ten times. The V and J genes are TRBV27 and TRBJ1-1, with a tentative D call TRBD1 (5 bases). With 4 bases removed from V and 1 base from J, the gap between germline ends came to 19 bases. The CDR3 is made up of 17 amino acids. The germline gives CDR1 MNHEY, CDR2 SMNVEV (reference sequence). This chain's CDR3 is CASSSTPPGPWNTEAFF. CDR3 coding DNA: TGTGCCAGCAGTTCTACCCCCCCGGGACCGTGGAACACTGAAGCTTTCTTT.

The rearrangement links TRBV29-1 to TRBJ2-1, with 8 bases lining up with TRBD2. CDR1 is SQVTM and CDR2 is ANQGSEA in the germline V gene. J gave up 8 bases and V 3 bases, and 9 bases lay outside the gene matches. This CDR3 is 14 amino acids long. The CDR3 DNA follows: TGCAGCGTTGATGCTAGCGGGTCCTTGGATGAGCAGTTCTTC. Residues: CSVDASGSLDEQFF.

Notes on this clonotype: This CDR3 is missing its conserved last phenylalanine or tryptophan, likely due to a read error. The DNA is omitted, as the CDR3 cannot be located on it reliably, and the CDR3 follows TCRdb's listing. This chain uses TRBV21-1 with TRBJ2-7; whether TRBD1, the table's D call, matches the DNA was not checked. TRBV21-1 counts as a pseudogene. The CDR3 extends over 10 residues, inclusive of both ends. This CDR3 is CASSRPGALI.

There are a few counts of this clonotype. J is TRBJ2-5 and V is TRBV27; TRBD1 is a possible D gene (5 bases). The CDR3 runs 13 residues. Between the trimmed V and J ends, which lost 1 base and 3 bases, there was a span of 6 bases. Germline V CDR1 and CDR2: MNHEY, SMNVEV (reference sequence). The CDR3 nucleotides read TGTGCCAGCAGTTTATTAGGGGAAGAGACCCAGTACTTC. Residues: CASSLLGEETQYF.